Listed below are T cell receptor beta chains from one sample, sequenced in a study of cytomegalovirus exposure and HLA in healthy donors. The data were produced by immunoSEQ multiplex PCR, yet TCRdb's version contains in-frame clones alone and is incomplete. The data contain approximately 160,000 clones, approximately 71% of them singletons. Sequenced sample: PBMCs. The receptor set was obtained from a man aged 45-60 years in good health and CMV-seronegative. CDR3s leave out the opening cysteine and the closing phenylalanine or tryptophan.

v_gene	j_gene	CDR3aa
TRBV7-6	TRBJ1-3	ASSLGTTGGTGNTIY
TRBV5-4	TRBJ1-1	ASSRSDRGNTEAF
TRBV7-9	TRBJ2-3	ASSPRLAGGLDTQY
TRBV28	TRBJ2-3	ASSPPWTSGTDTQY
TRBV19	TRBJ2-6	ASRDSGANVLT
TRBV19	TRBJ1-3	ATTGGLSGNTIY
TRBV5-1	TRBJ2-1	ASSQLRTSGTYNEQF
TRBV19	TRBJ2-7	ASSPSGGGPSYEQY
TRBV6-5	TRBJ2-3	ASSYSRLAGGRQY
TRBV6-5	TRBJ2-2	ASSYGRGATGELF
TRBV6-5	TRBJ1-5	ASSYSGGGNQPQH
TRBV4-1	TRBJ2-6	ASSQARTGSGANVLT
TRBV2	TRBJ2-2	ASSRTGELF
TRBV5-1	TRBJ2-2	ASSFSGGDGGELF
TRBV7-9	TRBJ2-6	ASSPQAGTVSGANVLT
TRBV6-5	TRBJ2-1	ASSYSGRGQF
TRBV29-1	TRBJ2-7	SVRAGAGAYEQY
TRBV18	TRBJ1-1	ASSPSGAYTEAF
TRBV5-1	TRBJ1-1	ASSIPGQGPTEAF
TRBV2	TRBJ2-2	ASRDRVNTGELF
TRBV7-2	TRBJ2-2	ASSLVGVRGTGELF
TRBV5-5	TRBJ1-1	ASSLRRDIPNTEAF
TRBV2	TRBJ2-3	ASMGLRGGAADTQY